A single sample is the source of the 28 T cell receptor beta chains below, sequenced in a study of cytomegalovirus exposure and HLA in healthy donors. The PCR had 60 Vbeta and 13 Jbeta primers. TCRdb keeps only in-frame clones here, not all; method: immunoSEQ multiplex PCR. The table includes approximately 110,000 clones, roughly 70% detected once. Sequenced material: PBMCs. The receptors originated from a young man in good health and CMV-seropositive.

This clone was seen only a few times. The chain recombines TRBV5-1 with TRBJ1-1, with 8 bases identical to TRBD1. The CDR3 totals 16 residues. Germline loops: CDR1 SGHRS, CDR2 YFSETQ. Unmatched junction bases numbered 8, after V lost 1 base and J lost 3 bases. CDR3 DNA: TGCGCCAGCAGCTTGTTGGCGGGACAGGTGGACACTGAAGCTTTCTTT. This encodes CASSLLAGQVDTEAFF.

V and J are TRBV28 and TRBJ2-1, with 10 positions matching TRBD2. This CDR3 has 20 residues. In germline, CDR1 is MDHEN, CDR2 SYDVKM. Trimming at V came to 1 base and at J to 4 bases, leaving 16 bases not matched to a gene. CDR3 DNA sequence: TGTGCCAGCAGTTTATCTCGATGGGGGCTAGCGGGAGTTAGTTACAATGAGCAGTTCTTC. Its translation is CASSLSRWGLAGVSYNEQFF.

This clone has a single count. The chain carries TRBV27 and TRBJ1-1; 12 bases match TRBD1. From germline, CDR1 is MNHEY and CDR2 SMNVEV (reference sequence). The CDR3 is 15 amino acids. V lost 5 bases, J lost 4 bases, and 5 bases stayed unmatched. The CDR3 protein is CASSPGTGGGTEAFF. CDR3 sequence (DNA): TGTGCCAGCAGTCCCGGGACAGGGGGCGGCACTGAAGCTTTCTTT.

This rearrangement joins TRBV5-1 to TRBJ2-7, with 11 bases identical to TRBD2. The CDR3 spans 15 residues. The V gene end was trimmed by 5 bases and the J gene end by 3 bases; junction bases not matched to a gene: 7. CDR1 is SGHRS and CDR2 is YFSETQ in the germline V gene. CDR3 sequence: CASRQTSGEVYEQYF. The DNA for the CDR3 is TGCGCCAGCAGGCAGACTAGCGGGGAGGTCTACGAGCAGTACTTC. Looking up the rest from reference TRBV5-1 and TRBJ2-7 gives the full variable domain: KAGVTQTPRYLIKTRGQQVTLSCSPISGHRSVSWYQQTPGQGLQFLFEYFSETQRNKGNFPGRFSGRQFSNSRSEMNVSTLELGDSALYLCASRQTSGEVYEQYFGPGTRLTVT.

This chain joins TRBV27 and TRBJ1-4, with 9 bases that match TRBD1. CDR3 length equals 14 residues. The germline CDR1 and CDR2 sequences are MNHEY and SMNVEV (reference sequence). The ends lost 5 bases at V and 14 bases at J; junction bases unmatched: 12. The CDR3 DNA follows: TGTGCCAGCAGTGTCGCCGGGACAGGGTATGGTCTGTTTTTT. Protein: CASSVAGTGYGLFF.

This clone was recorded only once. The chain employs TRBV5-5 and TRBJ1-5; D gene uncertain. In germline, CDR1 is SGHKS, CDR2 YYEKEE (reference sequence). The CDR3 totals 14 residues. V was trimmed by 4 bases and J by 0 bases, leaving 8 bases between them. CDR3 DNA sequence: TGTGCCAGCAGCATCCCAGGTAGCAATCAGCCCCAGCATTTT. This translates into CASSIPGSNQPQHF.

This clone was picked up a small number of times. The chain couples TRBV5-1 to TRBJ1-1; 7 bases map to TRBD1. Germline assignment: CDR1 SGHRS and CDR2 YFSETQ. This CDR3 comprises 16 residues. The ends lost 1 base at V and 5 bases at J; junction bases unmatched: 11. The CDR3 bases are TGCGCCAGCAGCTTGCGGACAGGCCCCGGGGAGACTGAAGCTTTCTTT. Amino acid sequence: CASSLRTGPGETEAFF.

This clone was picked up one time. The V and J genes are TRBV27 and TRBJ1-5; 7 nucleotides align to TRBD1. The trim removed 4 bases at V and 0 bases at J, leaving 15 bases unmatched. Germline loops: CDR1 MNHEY, CDR2 SMNVEV (reference sequence). The CDR3 runs 19 residues. The CDR3 coding sequence is TGTGCCAGCAGTTGGGGCGCAGGGGGTCATCGAAATAGCAATCAGCCCCAGCATTTT. Translated: CASSWGAGGHRNSNQPQHF.

The V gene is TRBV1, the J gene TRBJ2-4; the D call in the table, TRBD1, was not verified against the DNA. TRBV1 is reported as a pseudogene. CDR3 size: 18 residues. CDR3 DNA sequence: TGCACCAGCAGCCAAGAATTTGGACAGAAACTAGCCAAAAACATTCAGTACTTC. It encodes CTSSQEFGQKLAKNIQYF.

This clone was observed a single time. The J gene is TRBJ2-3, the V gene TRBV9; 7 bases align to TRBD2. CDR1 is SGDLS and CDR2 is YYNGEE in the germline V gene. CDR3 length equals 15 residues. V trimming: 3 bases; J trimming: 2 bases; junction bases outside the gene matches: 6. As DNA, the CDR3 is TGTGCCAGCAGCGCCTCTAGCGGCCCCACAGATACGCAGTATTTT. As protein: CASSASSGPTDTQYF. The full variable domain, in which reference TRBV9 and TRBJ2-3 provide the parts outside the CDR3, is DSGVTQTPKHLITATGQRVTLRCSPRSGDLSVYWYQQSLDQGLQFLIQYYNGEERAKGNILERFSAQQFPDLHSELNLSSLELGDSALYFCASSASSGPTDTQYFGPGTRLTVL.

The chain uses TRBV19 and TRBJ1-1; D is perhaps TRBD1 (5 bases). The V gene lost 6 bases and the J gene lost 2 bases, with 16 bases spanning the gap. Germline loops: CDR1 LNHDA, CDR2 SQIVND (reference sequence). The CDR3 extends over 15 amino acids. The CDR3 spells CASSLTRQYNTEAFF. The CDR3 DNA reads TGTGCCAGTAGCCTCACCCGACAGTATAACACTGAAGCTTTCTTT.

V is TRBV30 and J is TRBJ1-4; 9 nucleotides agree with TRBD1. Unmatched junction bases numbered 3, after V lost 1 base and J lost 6 bases. This CDR3 comprises 14 residues. CDR1 and CDR2 (germline): GTSNPN, SVGIG (reference sequence). In DNA form, the CDR3 reads TGTGCCTGGAGTGCGGGACAGGGTTATGAAAAACTGTTTTTT. Protein sequence: CAWSAGQGYEKLFF. The whole variable domain, filled in from reference TRBV30 and TRBJ1-4, reads SQTIHQWPATLVQPVGSPLSLECTVEGTSNPNLYWYRQAAGRGLQLLFYSVGIGQISSEVPQNLSASRPQDRQFILSSKKLLLSDSGFYLCAWSAGQGYEKLFFGSGTQLSVL.

The chain combines TRBV4-1 with TRBJ2-5; 8 positions match TRBD1. Germline trimming cut 4 bases from V and 2 bases from J; bases unmatched to any gene: 9. This CDR3 has 16 residues. Germline lookup yields CDR1 MGHRA and CDR2 YSYEKL. This CDR3 reads CASSPIGQGGQETQYF. The CDR3 DNA reads as TGCGCCAGCAGCCCGATCGGACAGGGTGGGCAAGAGACCCAGTACTTC.

This clone occurred once. One end of the junction does not line up with germline, which may come from a read error. This chain uses TRBV7-7 with TRBJ2-4, with D possibly TRBD1 on 6 matching bases. The CDR3 totals 15 residues. Per germline, CDR1 SSHAT and CDR2 FNYEAQ (reference sequence). The CDR3, as DNA: TGTGCTAGCAGCTTGGATGGACAGACTAAAAACATTCAGTACTTC. Translated: CASSLDGQTKNIQYF.

The CDR3 DNA is TGTGCCAGCAGCCTGGACAGGGTTTTTGTAACAGATACGCAGTATTTT. Translation: CASSLDRVFVTDTQYF. V is TRBV5-4 and J is TRBJ2-3; 8 bases match TRBD1. V trimming: 4 bases; J trimming: 3 bases; junction bases outside the gene matches: 10. The CDR3 loop spans 16 amino acids. Germline lookup yields CDR1 SGHNT and CDR2 YYREEE (reference sequence). Looking up the rest from reference TRBV5-4 and TRBJ2-3 gives the full variable domain: ETGVTQSPTHLIKTRGQQVTLRCSSQSGHNTVSWYQQALGQGPQFIFQYYREEENGRGNFPPRFSGLQFPNYSSELNVNALELDDSALYLCASSLDRVFVTDTQYFGPGTRLTVL.

The V and J genes are TRBV6-5 and TRBJ2-1; 8 bases align to TRBD2. The V gene's germline CDR1 is MNHEY and CDR2 SVGAGI. The CDR3 is 15 residues long. Unmatched junction bases numbered 6, after V lost 6 bases and J lost 2 bases. In DNA, the CDR3 is TGTGCCAGCAGCGGGAGGGAAGGGGCCTACAATGAGCAGTTCTTC. This codes for CASSGREGAYNEQFF.

This clone has a handful of counts. The CDR3 loop reads CASSSSAGQVQPQHF. The CDR3 DNA follows: TGTGCCAGTAGTTCCTCCGCAGGGCAGGTGCAGCCCCAGCATTTT. This chain uses TRBV19 with TRBJ1-5; tentative D call: TRBD1 (5 bases). The germline CDR1 and CDR2 sequences are LNHDA and SQIVND (reference sequence). Trimming removed 5 bases at V and 7 bases at J, with 18 bases between. This CDR3 has 15 amino acids.

As concerns this clone: An end of the junction does not agree with germline; a read error may underlie this. The genes are TRBV6-1 and TRBJ2-2; 8 nucleotides align to TRBD1. Germline assignment: CDR1 MNHNS and CDR2 SASEGT. This CDR3 comprises 16 residues. CDR3 in amino acids: CTSSERTGINTGELFF. The CDR3 bases are TGTACCAGCAGTGAAAGGACAGGGATAAACACCGGGGAGCTGTTTTTT.

The J gene is TRBJ2-3, the V gene TRBV5-1; 8 nucleotides align to TRBD1. The CDR3 sequence is 15 residues long. V trimming: 3 bases; J trimming: 2 bases; junction bases outside the gene matches: 5. Germline V gene data show CDR1 as SGHRS and CDR2 as YFSETQ. CDR3 loop: CASSSPDRDTDTQYF. Here the CDR3 DNA reads TGCGCCAGCAGCTCGCCGGACAGGGACACAGATACGCAGTATTTT.

The rearrangement joins TRBV14 to TRBJ1-2, with D uncertain. V lost 0 bases to trimming and J lost 4 bases, with 3 bases between them. The CDR3 is 12 amino acids. CDR1 SGHDN and CDR2 FVKESK come from the germline V gene. The DNA for the CDR3 is TGTGCCAGCAGCCAAGACAGCTATGGCTACACCTTC. Protein sequence: CASSQDSYGYTF.

J is TRBJ2-1 and V is TRBV6-4, with TRBD2 as a possible D gene (6 bases). The V gene lost 3 bases and the J gene lost 3 bases, with 6 bases spanning the gap. This CDR3 is 13 amino acids long. The V gene's germline CDR1 is MRHNA and CDR2 SNTAGT. The CDR3 loop reads CASSETSYNEQFF. Written as DNA, the CDR3 is TGTGCCAGCAGTGAGACTAGCTACAATGAGCAGTTCTTC.

The chain uses TRBV6-1 and TRBJ2-5; tentatively, D is TRBD1 (6 bases). The J call may not be correct, given that the DNA end is closer to TRBJ2-7. Germline-derived CDR1 and CDR2 are MNHNS and SASEGT. This CDR3 has 16 residues. CDR3: CASSETLTGLAYEQYF. In DNA form, the CDR3 reads TGTGCCAGCAGTGAAACCCTAACAGGGTTAGCGTACGAGCAGTACTTC.

V and J are TRBV19 and TRBJ2-7; 10 nucleotides match TRBD1. The germline CDR1 and CDR2 sequences are LNHDA and SQIVND (reference sequence). The CDR3 runs to 18 residues. V gave up 0 bases and J gave up 2 bases; unmatched junction bases: 10. CDR3 region: CASSIDPGTGEVPYEQYV. As DNA, the CDR3 is TGTGCCAGTAGTATAGACCCTGGGACAGGGGAAGTCCCCTACGAGCAGTACGTC.

This clone was found a few times. V usage is TRBV9 and J usage is TRBJ1-4; no firm D call. This CDR3 is 12 amino acids long. CDR1 SGDLS and CDR2 YYNGEE come from the germline V gene. Deletions cut 4 bases from V and 10 bases from J, with 11 bases between. The CDR3: CASSPTNRKLFF. For the CDR3, the DNA is TGTGCCAGCAGCCCCACAAACCGAAAACTGTTTTTT.

V gene TRBV29-1 combines with J gene TRBJ2-5; 14 bases line up with TRBD2. The V gene's germline CDR1 is SQVTM and CDR2 ANQGSEA. V lost 6 bases, J lost 9 bases, and 9 bases stayed unmatched. There are 14 residues in the CDR3. DNA for the CDR3: TGCAGCGTGACTAGCGGGGGGGACGGTCGGTCCCAGTACTTC. The encoded protein is CSVTSGGDGRSQYF.

This clone was seen a handful of times. The genes are TRBV20-1 and TRBJ2-7, with D perhaps TRBD1 (5 bases). Looked up from germline, CDR1 is DFQATT and CDR2 is SNEGSKA (reference sequence). V was cut by 2 bases and J by 5 bases, with 7 bases left in between. The CDR3 has 11 residues. DNA of the CDR3: TGCAGTGCTAGACAGGGCGACGAGCAGTACTTC. Translation gives CSARQGDEQYF.

Written as DNA, the CDR3 is TGTGCCAGCAGCTTGATGTCCGGGAGCTATGGCTACACCTTC. Translation gives CASSLMSGSYGYTF. The chain carries TRBV5-6 and TRBJ1-2; D unresolved. The CDR3 spans 14 residues. The V gene's germline CDR1 is SGHDT and CDR2 YYEEEE. Trimming stripped 1 base from V and 4 bases from J, with 11 bases between.

This chain connects TRBV10-3 to TRBJ1-4; 12 bases line up with TRBD1. The CDR3 is made up of 17 amino acids. The germline gives CDR1 ENHRY, CDR2 SYGVKD. Losses at the gene ends were 4 bases for V and 5 bases for J; bases not matched to a gene: 8. The DNA of the CDR3 is TGTGCCATCAGTGTGTCGGGGACAGGGGGCGCAAATGAAAAACTGTTTTTT. Translating it yields CAISVSGTGGANEKLFF.